This TCR beta chain stems from a study of shared T cell receptors in the human thymus (dated by TCRdb to the early 2020s). Study-level background: The study examined how the human thymus generates shared, self-reactive T-cell receptor alpha chains.

V loses 2 bases at its end and J loses 4 bases; junction bases beyond the gene matches: 5. The CDR3 goes from the cysteine to the phenylalanine over 15 residues. Only the CDR3 portion is preserved as DNA: 45 bases, with reading frame beginning at the first base. CDR1 and CDR2, per the germline V gene, are SGHTA and FQGNSA. As to this clone: What antigen it recognizes has not been identified. Base qualities were left out, and no much larger clone turns up one base away.

Library construction relied on the immunoSEQ multiplex PCR assay. Held by TCRdb, this immuneACCESS table contains in-frame sequences only and omits some clones. Under half of the omission traces to an unresolved V gene where checked; the cause of the rest is unknown. In this sample the table shows just under 550,000 clones, 75% to 80% of which occur a single time. The top ten clonotypes cover more than 0.01% of the sample. A further study also used this sample, focusing on human thymus T cells. Reported in the second study: Donors were immunologically healthy infants undergoing open corrective cardiac surgery for congenital heart defects in Finland. The thymus tissue came from surgical resects taken out during corrective cardiac surgery. Biased V and J gene segment usage appeared to be present in both thymic and peripheral blood repertoires. The related research reported highly overlapping thymic TCR repertoires among unrelated individuals. The study described the TCR alpha and beta repertoires in about eight infant thymus samples and a few matching peripheral blood samples. Donor ages ranged from about 6 to 250 days, and the cohort comprised about six male and a couple of female infants. Thymocytes were released mechanically from tissue and stored at -70 °C as pellets of about 9-32 million cells. A QIAsymphony instrument was used to extract genomic DNA from the frozen cell pellets. The immunoSEQ multiplex PCR assay was used to amplify the TCRB and TCRAD loci from a standardized quantity of quality-controlled genomic DNA. The amplicons covered the V(D)J region and were long enough to include the CDR3 and to identify the V and J genes. Through the commercial immunoSEQ service, the amplicons were sequenced on an Illumina platform. Primer bias and sequencing errors were corrected using previously described methods, and TCRAD and TCRB definitions followed the IMGT database. The repertoires were analysed using immunoSEQ Analyzer 3.0 and VDJTools for basic statistics, V/J segment usage, diversity estimates, rarefaction and pairwise overlap. Diversity was estimated with Chao1, ChaoE, Efron-Thisted, Shannon and inverse Simpson indices, and also on datasets down-sampled to the smallest sample. Repertoire overlap was determined by strict matching of CDR3 nucleotide sequence, V gene and J gene, and Jaccard-based multidimensional scaling clustering was applied. On average, roughly 800,000 unique TCRB clonotypes were obtained from thymus samples, compared with around 78,000 from blood samples.

This sequence uses TRBV7-2 and TRBJ1-5; a stretch of 7 junction bases matches TRBD1. Sequencing used thymocytes. This receptor was taken from a boy in the first two years of life with a congenital heart defect. Donor details come from another sample of the same person, matched by shared clones. The base sequence is TGTGCCAGCAGCTTATTAAGCAGGGGGAATCAGCCCCAGCATTTT. The translation is CASSLLSRGNQPQHF.